A single T cell receptor beta chain is shown here with its context. The antigen is unknown. This entry belongs to a study of cytomegalovirus exposure and HLA in healthy donors. About the research overall: Sequencing of 150 million to 200 million T cells in an earlier analysis found roughly 120 million unique TCR beta sequences. Study-wide findings and caveats: The study designated roughly 160 TCR beta chains cytomegalovirus-associated.

V gave up 5 bases and J gave up 10 bases; unmatched junction bases: 16. Germline CDR1 and CDR2: MDHEN and SYDVKM. The CDR3 is made up of 15 amino acids. Use of 60 Vbeta and 13 Jbeta primers characterized the PCR. Using immunoSEQ multiplex PCR, the repertoire was profiled, and TCRdb retains in-frame clones only, with some absent. There are tens of thousands of clones in the sample; around four fifths occur only once, and approximately 1.5% lies in the top ten. The specimen was PBMCs. The chain is built from TRBV28 and TRBJ1-1; TRBD1 matches 7 bases. The receptor was derived from a male donor in good health and CMV-seronegative. Written as DNA, the CDR3 is TGTGCCAGCAGTCCAGGGGGTACAGGGAATGCGGGAGCTTTCTTT. The encoded protein is CASSPGGTGNAGAFF.